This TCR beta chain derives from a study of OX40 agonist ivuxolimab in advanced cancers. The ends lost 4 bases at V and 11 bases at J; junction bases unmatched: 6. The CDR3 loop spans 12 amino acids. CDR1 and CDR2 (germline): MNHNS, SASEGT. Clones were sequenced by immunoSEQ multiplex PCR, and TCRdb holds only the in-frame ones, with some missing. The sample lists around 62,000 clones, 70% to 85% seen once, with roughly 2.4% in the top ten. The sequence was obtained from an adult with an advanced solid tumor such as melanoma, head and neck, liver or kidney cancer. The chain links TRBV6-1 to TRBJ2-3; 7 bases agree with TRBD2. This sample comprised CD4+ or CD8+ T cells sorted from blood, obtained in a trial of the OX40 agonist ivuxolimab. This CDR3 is CASSALGRRQYF. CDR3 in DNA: TGTGCCAGCAGTGCCCTCGGGAGGAGGCAGTATTTT.